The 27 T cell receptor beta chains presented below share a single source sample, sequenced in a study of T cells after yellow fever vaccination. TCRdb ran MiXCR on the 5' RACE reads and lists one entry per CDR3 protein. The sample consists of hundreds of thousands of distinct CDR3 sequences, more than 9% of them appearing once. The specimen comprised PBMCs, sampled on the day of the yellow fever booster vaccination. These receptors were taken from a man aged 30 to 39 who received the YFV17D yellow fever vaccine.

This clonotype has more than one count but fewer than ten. CDR3 protein: CASSKSGGGFDGELFF. For the CDR3, the DNA is TGCGCCAGCAGCAAAAGCGGGGGGGGGTTTGACGGGGAGCTGTTTTTT. This sequence joins TRBV4-3 and TRBJ2-2; TRBD2 aligns across 10 bases. Per the germline V gene, CDR1 is LGHNA and CDR2 is YSLEER. V trimming: 5 bases; J trimming: 7 bases; junction bases outside the gene matches: 10. This CDR3 region has 16 residues.

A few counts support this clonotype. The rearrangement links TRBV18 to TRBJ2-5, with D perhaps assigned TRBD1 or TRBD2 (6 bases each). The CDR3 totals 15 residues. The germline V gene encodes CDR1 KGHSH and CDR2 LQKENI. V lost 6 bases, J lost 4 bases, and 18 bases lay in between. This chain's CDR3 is CASSSRRGEAETQYF. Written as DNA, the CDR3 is TGTGCCAGCTCGTCACGGAGGGGGGAGGCAGAGACCCAGTACTTC.

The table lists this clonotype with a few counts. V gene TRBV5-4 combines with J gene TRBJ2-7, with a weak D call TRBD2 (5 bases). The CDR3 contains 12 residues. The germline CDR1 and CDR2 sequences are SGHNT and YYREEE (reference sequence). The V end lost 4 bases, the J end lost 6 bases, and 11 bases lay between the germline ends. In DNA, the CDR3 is TGTGCCAGCAGCAAGCACAGCGGCGAGCAGTACTTC. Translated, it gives CASSKHSGEQYF.

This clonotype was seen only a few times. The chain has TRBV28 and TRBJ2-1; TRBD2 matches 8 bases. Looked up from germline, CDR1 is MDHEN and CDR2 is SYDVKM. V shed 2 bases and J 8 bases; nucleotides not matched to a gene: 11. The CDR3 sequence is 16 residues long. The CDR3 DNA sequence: TGTGCCAGCAGTTTAGCAGCGGGAGTGTCGCTACATGAGCAGTTCTTC. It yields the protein CASSLAAGVSLHEQFF.

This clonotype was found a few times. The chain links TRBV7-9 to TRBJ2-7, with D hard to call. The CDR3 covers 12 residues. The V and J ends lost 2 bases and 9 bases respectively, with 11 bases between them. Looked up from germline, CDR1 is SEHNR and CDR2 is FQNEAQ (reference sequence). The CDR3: CASSLLGLGQYF. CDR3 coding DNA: TGTGCCAGCAGCTTACTAGGCCTAGGGCAGTACTTC.

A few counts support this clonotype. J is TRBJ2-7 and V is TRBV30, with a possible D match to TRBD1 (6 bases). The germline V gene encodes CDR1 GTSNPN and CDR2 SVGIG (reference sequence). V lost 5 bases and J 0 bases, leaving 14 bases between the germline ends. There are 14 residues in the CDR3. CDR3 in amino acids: CAWHGAGASYEQYF. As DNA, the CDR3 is TGTGCCTGGCACGGGGCAGGGGCCTCCTACGAGCAGTACTTC.

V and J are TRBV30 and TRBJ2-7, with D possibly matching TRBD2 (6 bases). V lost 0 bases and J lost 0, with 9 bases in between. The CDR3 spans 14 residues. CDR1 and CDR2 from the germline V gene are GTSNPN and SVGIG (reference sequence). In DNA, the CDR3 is TGTGCCTGGAGTGTACCCGGGAGCTCCTACGAGCAGTACTTC. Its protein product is CAWSVPGSSYEQYF.

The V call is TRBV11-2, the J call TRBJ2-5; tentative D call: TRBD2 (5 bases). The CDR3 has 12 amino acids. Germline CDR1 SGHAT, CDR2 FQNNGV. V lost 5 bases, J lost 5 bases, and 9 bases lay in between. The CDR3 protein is CASSRQRETQYF. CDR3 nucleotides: TGTGCCAGCAGCCGCCAGCGGGAGACCCAGTACTTC.

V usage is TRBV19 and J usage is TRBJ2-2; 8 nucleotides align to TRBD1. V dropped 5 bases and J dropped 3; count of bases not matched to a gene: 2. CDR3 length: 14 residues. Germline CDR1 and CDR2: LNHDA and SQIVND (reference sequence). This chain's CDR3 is CASSPTGDTGELFF. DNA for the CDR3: TGTGCCAGTAGTCCGACAGGGGACACCGGGGAGCTGTTTTTT.

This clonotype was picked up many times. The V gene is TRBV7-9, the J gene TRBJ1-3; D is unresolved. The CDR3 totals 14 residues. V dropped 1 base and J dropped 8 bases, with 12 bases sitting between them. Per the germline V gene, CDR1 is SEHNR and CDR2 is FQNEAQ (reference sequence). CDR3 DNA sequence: TGTGCCAGCAGCTTAGGAGCCGCCGAAGACACCATATATTTT. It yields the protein CASSLGAAEDTIYF.

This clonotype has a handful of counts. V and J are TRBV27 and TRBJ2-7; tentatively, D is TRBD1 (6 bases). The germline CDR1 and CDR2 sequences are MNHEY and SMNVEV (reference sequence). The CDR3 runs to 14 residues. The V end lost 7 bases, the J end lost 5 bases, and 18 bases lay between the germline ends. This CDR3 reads CASTSQTGSDEQYF. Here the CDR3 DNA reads TGTGCCAGCACCAGCCAAACAGGGTCAGACGAGCAGTACTTC.

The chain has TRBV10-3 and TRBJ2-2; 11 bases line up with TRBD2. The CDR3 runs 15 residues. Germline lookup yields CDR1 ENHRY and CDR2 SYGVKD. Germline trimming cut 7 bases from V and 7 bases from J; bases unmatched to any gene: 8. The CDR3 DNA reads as TGTGCCATCAAGGAAAAACTAGCGGGAGACGGGGAGCTGTTTTTT. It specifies CAIKEKLAGDGELFF.

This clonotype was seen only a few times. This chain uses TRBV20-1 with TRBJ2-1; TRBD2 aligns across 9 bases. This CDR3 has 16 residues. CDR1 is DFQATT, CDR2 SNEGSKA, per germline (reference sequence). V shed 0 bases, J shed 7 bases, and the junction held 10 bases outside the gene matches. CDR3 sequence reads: CSARDLAGGPLNEQFF. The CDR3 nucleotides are TGCAGTGCTAGAGATTTGGCGGGAGGGCCGCTGAATGAGCAGTTCTTC.

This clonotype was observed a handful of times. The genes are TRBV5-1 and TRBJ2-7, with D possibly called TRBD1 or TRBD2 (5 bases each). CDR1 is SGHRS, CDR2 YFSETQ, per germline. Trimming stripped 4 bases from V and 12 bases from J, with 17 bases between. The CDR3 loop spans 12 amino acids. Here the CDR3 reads CASSPQGDPRYF. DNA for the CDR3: TGCGCCAGCAGCCCCCAAGGGGACCCGAGGTACTTC.

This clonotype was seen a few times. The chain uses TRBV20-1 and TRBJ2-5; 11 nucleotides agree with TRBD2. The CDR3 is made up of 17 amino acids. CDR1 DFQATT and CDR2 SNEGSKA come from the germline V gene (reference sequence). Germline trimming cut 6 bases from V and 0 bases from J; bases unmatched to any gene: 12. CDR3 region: CSARTLAGGGHQETQYF. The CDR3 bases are TGCAGTGCCAGGACCCTAGCGGGAGGAGGCCACCAAGAGACCCAGTACTTC.

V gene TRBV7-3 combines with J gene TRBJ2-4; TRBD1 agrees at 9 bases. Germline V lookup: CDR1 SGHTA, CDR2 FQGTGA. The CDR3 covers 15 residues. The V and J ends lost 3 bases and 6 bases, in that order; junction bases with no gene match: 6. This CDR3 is CASSLVGTGRNIQYF. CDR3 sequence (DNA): TGTGCCAGCAGCTTGGTCGGGACAGGGCGAAACATTCAGTACTTC.

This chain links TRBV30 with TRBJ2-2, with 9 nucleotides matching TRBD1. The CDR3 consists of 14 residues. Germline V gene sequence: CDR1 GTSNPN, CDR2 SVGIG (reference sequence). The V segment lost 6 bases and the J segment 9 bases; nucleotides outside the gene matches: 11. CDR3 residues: CACRAGTGYRELFF. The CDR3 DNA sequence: TGTGCCTGCCGTGCTGGGACAGGGTACAGGGAGCTGTTTTTT.

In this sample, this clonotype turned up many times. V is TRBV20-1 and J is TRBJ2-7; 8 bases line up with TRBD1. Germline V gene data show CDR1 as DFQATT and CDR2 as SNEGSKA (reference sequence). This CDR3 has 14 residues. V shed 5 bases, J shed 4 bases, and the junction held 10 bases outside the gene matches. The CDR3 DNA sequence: TGCAGTGCTGCCGACAGGGGTCTAGGATACGAGCAGTACTTC. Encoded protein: CSAADRGLGYEQYF.

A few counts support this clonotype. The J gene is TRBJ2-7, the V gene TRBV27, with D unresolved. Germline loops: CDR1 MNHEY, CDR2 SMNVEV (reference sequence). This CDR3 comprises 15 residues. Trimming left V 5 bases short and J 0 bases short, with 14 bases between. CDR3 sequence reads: CASSDMGSSSYEQYF. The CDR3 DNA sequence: TGTGCCAGCAGTGATATGGGCAGCAGCTCCTACGAGCAGTACTTC.

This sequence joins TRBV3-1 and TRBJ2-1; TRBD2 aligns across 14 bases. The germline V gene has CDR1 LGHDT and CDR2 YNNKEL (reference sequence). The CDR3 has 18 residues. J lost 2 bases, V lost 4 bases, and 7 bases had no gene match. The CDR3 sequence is CASSLGLAGVRTYNEQFF. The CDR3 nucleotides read TGTGCCAGCAGCCTGGGACTAGCGGGAGTTCGGACCTACAATGAGCAGTTCTTC.

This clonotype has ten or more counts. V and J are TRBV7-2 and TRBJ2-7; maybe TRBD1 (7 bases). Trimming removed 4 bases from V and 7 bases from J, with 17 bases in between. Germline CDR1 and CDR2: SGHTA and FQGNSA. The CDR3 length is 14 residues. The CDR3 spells CASSSQGGSVEQYF. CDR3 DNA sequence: TGTGCCAGCAGCTCCCAGGGGGGATCCGTTGAGCAGTACTTC.

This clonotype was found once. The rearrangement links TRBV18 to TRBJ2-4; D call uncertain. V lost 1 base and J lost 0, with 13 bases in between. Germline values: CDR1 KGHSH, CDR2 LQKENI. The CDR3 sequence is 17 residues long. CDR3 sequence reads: CASSPQYELLAKNIQYF. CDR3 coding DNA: TGTGCCAGCTCACCACAGTATGAGCTTTTAGCCAAAAACATTCAGTACTTC.

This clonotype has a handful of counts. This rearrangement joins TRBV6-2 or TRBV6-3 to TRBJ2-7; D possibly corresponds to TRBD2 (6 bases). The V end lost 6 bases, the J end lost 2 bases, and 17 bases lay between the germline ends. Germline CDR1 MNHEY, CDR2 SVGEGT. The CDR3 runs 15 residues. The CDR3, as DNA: TGTGCCAGCAGATTGGACTACCCAGCAACCTACGAGCAGTACTTC. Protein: CASRLDYPATYEQYF.

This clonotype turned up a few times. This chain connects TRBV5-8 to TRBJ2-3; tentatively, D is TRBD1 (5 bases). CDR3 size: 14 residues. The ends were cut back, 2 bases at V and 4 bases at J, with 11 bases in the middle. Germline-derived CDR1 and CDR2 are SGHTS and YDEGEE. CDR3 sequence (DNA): TGTGCCAGCAGCTTCGGTGGGGCGGCAGATACGCAGTATTTT. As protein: CASSFGGAADTQYF. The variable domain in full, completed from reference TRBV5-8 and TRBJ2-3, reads EAGVTQSPTHLIKTRGQQATLRCSPISGHTSVYWYQQALGLGLQFLLWYDEGEERNRGNFPPRFSGRQFPNYSSELNVNALELEDSALYLCASSFGGAADTQYFGPGTRLTVL.

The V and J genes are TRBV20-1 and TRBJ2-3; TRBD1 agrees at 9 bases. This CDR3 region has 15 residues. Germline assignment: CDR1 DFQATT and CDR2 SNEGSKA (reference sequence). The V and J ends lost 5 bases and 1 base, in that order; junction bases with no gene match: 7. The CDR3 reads CSAGGRQGGTDTQYF. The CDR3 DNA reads TGCAGTGCTGGAGGAAGACAGGGGGGCACAGATACGCAGTATTTT.

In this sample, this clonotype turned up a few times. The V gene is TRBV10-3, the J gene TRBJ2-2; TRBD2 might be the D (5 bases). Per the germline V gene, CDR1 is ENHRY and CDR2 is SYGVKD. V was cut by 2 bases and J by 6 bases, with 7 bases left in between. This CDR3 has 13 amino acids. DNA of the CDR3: TGTGCCATCAGTGAGAAGAGGGCCGGGGAGCTGTTTTTT. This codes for CAISEKRAGELFF.

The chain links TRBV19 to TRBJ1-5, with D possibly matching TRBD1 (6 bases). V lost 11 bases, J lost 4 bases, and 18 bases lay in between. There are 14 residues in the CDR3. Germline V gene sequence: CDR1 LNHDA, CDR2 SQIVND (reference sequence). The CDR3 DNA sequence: TGTGCCTCCAAGGGGGGGCTTGGGAATCAGCCCCAGCATTTT. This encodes CASKGGLGNQPQHF.